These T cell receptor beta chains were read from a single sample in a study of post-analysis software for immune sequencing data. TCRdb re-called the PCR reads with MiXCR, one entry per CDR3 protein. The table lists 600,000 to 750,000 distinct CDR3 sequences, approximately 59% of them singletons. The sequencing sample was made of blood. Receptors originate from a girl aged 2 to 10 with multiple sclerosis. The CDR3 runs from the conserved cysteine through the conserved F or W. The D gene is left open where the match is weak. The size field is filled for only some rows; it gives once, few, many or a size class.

cdr3_nt: TGTGCCAGCAGCGGGCCCGGGGGTCGGGAGCAGTACTTC; cdr3_aa: CASSGPGGREQYF; clone_size: .; v_call: TRBV9; j_call: TRBJ2-7; d_call: .
cdr3_nt: TGTGCCAGCAGCTTACCCTTGAGAGGGCCCGCTAACTATGGCTACACCTTC; cdr3_aa: CASSLPLRGPANYGYTF; clone_size: few; v_call: TRBV7-2; j_call: TRBJ1-2; d_call: .
cdr3_nt: TGTGCCAGCAGTGATTGGGGTAGCGGGAGCACAGAGACCCAGTACTTC; cdr3_aa: CASSDWGSGSTETQYF; clone_size: .; v_call: TRBV6-1; j_call: TRBJ2-5; d_call: TRBD2
cdr3_nt: TGCGCCAGCAGCTTGAGGGCACAGGGTGGGGACAGGAATGAGCAGTTCTTC; cdr3_aa: CASSLRAQGGDRNEQFF; clone_size: .; v_call: TRBV5-1; j_call: TRBJ2-1; d_call: TRBD1
cdr3_nt: TGTGCCATCAAAGGACAGCCCCAAGAGACCCAGTACTTC; cdr3_aa: CAIKGQPQETQYF; clone_size: .; v_call: TRBV10-3; j_call: TRBJ2-5; d_call: .
cdr3_nt: TGCAGTGCACCACAGGGGGCTGACTATGGCTACACCTTC; cdr3_aa: CSAPQGADYGYTF; clone_size: few; v_call: TRBV20-1; j_call: TRBJ1-2; d_call: TRBD1
cdr3_nt: TGTGCCAGCAGTTTATCAAGCGGTGGGGACACTGAAGCTTTCTTT; cdr3_aa: CASSLSSGGDTEAFF; clone_size: once; v_call: TRBV12-3/TRBV12-4; j_call: TRBJ1-1; d_call: .
cdr3_nt: TGCAGTGCTAGCGGGGATCCCGGGTACGAGCAGTACTTC; cdr3_aa: CSASGDPGYEQYF; clone_size: .; v_call: TRBV20-1; j_call: TRBJ2-7; d_call: .
cdr3_nt: TGTGCCAGCAGCCAGGGACTAGCGGGAGGTGCCGGGGAGCTGTTTTTT; cdr3_aa: CASSQGLAGGAGELFF; clone_size: .; v_call: TRBV11-2; j_call: TRBJ2-2; d_call: TRBD2
cdr3_nt: TGTGCCAGCCTCTCCCGGGGGCTAGCGGGGTCCAATGAGCAGTTCTTC; cdr3_aa: CASLSRGLAGSNEQFF; clone_size: few; v_call: TRBV12-3/TRBV12-4; j_call: TRBJ2-1; d_call: TRBD2
cdr3_nt: TGTGCCAGCGGGAGGGCGTACGAAGCTTTCTTT; cdr3_aa: CASGRAYEAFF; clone_size: .; v_call: TRBV7-2; j_call: TRBJ1-1; d_call: .
cdr3_nt: TGTGCCTGTTTGGTTCCGCTTGACAATGAGCAGTTCTTC; cdr3_aa: CACLVPLDNEQFF; clone_size: .; v_call: TRBV12-3/TRBV12-4; j_call: TRBJ2-1; d_call: .
cdr3_nt: TGTGCCAGCACCCTGAGTTCCCCCTCCTACGAGCAGTACTTC; cdr3_aa: CASTLSSPSYEQYF; clone_size: .; v_call: TRBV12-3/TRBV12-4; j_call: TRBJ2-7; d_call: .
cdr3_nt: TGTGCCAGCAACCATGGGTTAATCGAAGAGACCCAGTACTTC; cdr3_aa: CASNHGLIEETQYF; clone_size: .; v_call: TRBV7-2; j_call: TRBJ2-5; d_call: .
cdr3_nt: TGTGCCAGCAGTTTTTACAGGGGCGCCCCGAACACTGAAGCTTTCTTT; cdr3_aa: CASSFYRGAPNTEAFF; clone_size: .; v_call: TRBV12-3/TRBV12-4; j_call: TRBJ1-1; d_call: TRBD1
cdr3_nt: TGCGCCAGCAGCTTGCGTAGCGGACTTCTCAGCTCCTACAATGAGCAGTTCTTC; cdr3_aa: CASSLRSGLLSSYNEQFF; clone_size: .; v_call: TRBV5-1; j_call: TRBJ2-1; d_call: .
cdr3_nt: TGTGCCAGCTCACCCGCCCAGGTCATTAACAATCAGCCCCAGCATTTT; cdr3_aa: CASSPAQVINNQPQHF; clone_size: .; v_call: TRBV18; j_call: TRBJ1-5; d_call: .
cdr3_nt: TGTGCCAGCGATAGCAGTCAAGAGACCCAGTACTTC; cdr3_aa: CASDSSQETQYF; clone_size: .; v_call: TRBV6-2/TRBV6-3; j_call: TRBJ2-5; d_call: .
cdr3_nt: TGCAGTGCTAGAAGATCTAGCGGGAGAACAGATACGCAGTATTTT; cdr3_aa: CSARRSSGRTDTQYF; clone_size: .; v_call: TRBV20-1; j_call: TRBJ2-3; d_call: TRBD2
cdr3_nt: TGTGCCATCAGTGCTACAGGGGGCCAAGAGACCCAGTACTTC; cdr3_aa: CAISATGGQETQYF; clone_size: .; v_call: TRBV10-3; j_call: TRBJ2-5; d_call: TRBD1
cdr3_nt: TGTGCCAGCAGCTTAGTGGGACGGAAAAACACTGAAGCTTTCTTT; cdr3_aa: CASSLVGRKNTEAFF; clone_size: .; v_call: TRBV7-9; j_call: TRBJ1-1; d_call: .
cdr3_nt: TGTGCCAGCAGCTTGGCCAGGGGGGGACTCAATGAAAAACTGTTTTTT; cdr3_aa: CASSLARGGLNEKLFF; clone_size: .; v_call: TRBV5-5; j_call: TRBJ1-4; d_call: TRBD1
cdr3_nt: TGTGCCAGCACCCTGTCTGGGGGGGACACTGAAGCTTTCTTT; cdr3_aa: CASTLSGGDTEAFF; clone_size: .; v_call: TRBV12-3/TRBV12-4; j_call: TRBJ1-1; d_call: .